The T cell receptor (beta chain) under discussion was sequenced for a study of cytomegalovirus exposure and HLA in healthy donors. About the research overall: Findings of an earlier analysis included 90 million to 120 million unique TCR beta sequences from roughly 200 million T cells. Points from the study as a whole: In vitro, three CMV-associated chains proved specific for CMV antigens.

The PCR used 60 Vbeta and 13 Jbeta primers. The table came from immunoSEQ multiplex PCR; TCRdb's copy has only in-frame clones and leaves some out. The sample includes some 180,000 clones, 9.5% of them seen just once. With respect to this clone: Antigen: not known.

CDR1 SGHRS and CDR2 YFSETQ come from the germline V gene. CDR3 size: 16 residues. V was shortened by 0 bases and J by 2 bases, with 11 bases between the two germline ends. The chain carries TRBV5-1 and TRBJ2-2; TRBD1 might be the D (5 bases). Material for sequencing was PBMCs. The receptor was derived from a woman between 25 and 40 years old in good health and CMV-seropositive. In DNA form, the CDR3 reads TGCGCCAGCAGCTTGGTTCCAGGGTTAAACACCGGGGAGCTGTTTTTT. Residues: CASSLVPGLNTGELFF.